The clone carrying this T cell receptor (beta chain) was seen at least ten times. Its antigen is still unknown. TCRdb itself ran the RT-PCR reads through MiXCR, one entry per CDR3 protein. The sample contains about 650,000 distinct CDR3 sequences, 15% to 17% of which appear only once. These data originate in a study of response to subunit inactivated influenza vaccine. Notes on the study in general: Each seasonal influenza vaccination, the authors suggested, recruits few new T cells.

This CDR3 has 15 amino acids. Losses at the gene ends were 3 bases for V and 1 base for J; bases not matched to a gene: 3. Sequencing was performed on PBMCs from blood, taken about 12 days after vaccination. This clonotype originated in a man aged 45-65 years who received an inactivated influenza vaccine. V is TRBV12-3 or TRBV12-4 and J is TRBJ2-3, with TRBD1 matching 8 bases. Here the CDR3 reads CASSFGTGRTDTQYF. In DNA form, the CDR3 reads TGTGCCAGCAGTTTTGGGACAGGACGCACAGATACGCAGTATTTT.